This note documents a single T cell receptor beta chain sequence. Its cognate antigen is unknown. The data stem from a study of radiation and T cells in renal cell carcinoma. Study results and caveats: Baseline intratumoral clonotype presence is unknown without pretreatment biopsies.

Generated by immunoSEQ multiplex PCR, the TCRdb table keeps only in-frame clones and is missing some. The sample shows roughly 120,000 clones, over 75% of them seen only once. Time point defined: blood 2 weeks post-SBRT. The treatment here: 15 Gy SBRT to primary tumor, nephrectomy 4 weeks later. Sequences were derived from blood, sampled from a patient whose treatment included radiotherapy and nephrectomy. The TCR was taken from an older woman with renal cell carcinoma.

For the CDR3, the DNA is TGTGCCAGCAGAGTGGAAAACACTGAAGCTTTCTTT. The encoded protein is CASRVENTEAFF. This sequence joins TRBV6-6 and TRBJ1-1; D unclear. The germline CDR1 and CDR2 sequences are MNHNY and SVGAGI (reference sequence). There are 12 residues in the CDR3. Between the trimmed V and J ends, which lost 6 bases and 2 bases, there was a span of 7 bases.